The clone carrying this T cell receptor (beta chain) was seen a few times. Its antigen remains unknown. These data are taken from a study of T-cell reconstitution after alpha-beta-depleted transplantation in children. The TCRbeta library incorporated unique molecular identifiers. In TCRdb, the PCR reads were re-called with MiXCR into one record per CDR3 protein. This table has around 960,000 distinct CDR3 sequences, about 29% appearing once. Whole-study findings and limits: Most T-cell counts and diversity one year after the transplant came from T cells that were newly produced.

The sample in question was PBMCs, mostly from graft donor cells, obtained 360 days after TCRalphabeta/CD19-depleted stem cell transplant. This receptor was identified in a boy less than two years old who had a stem cell transplant for SCID, so the T cells may come from the graft donor.

CDR3 region: CASSYVPRELFF. The CDR3 DNA reads as TGTGCCAGCAGTTACGTCCCCCGGGAGCTGTTTTTT. The rearrangement uses TRBV6-2 or TRBV6-3 and TRBJ2-2; no definite D call. Deletions cut 2 bases from V and 9 bases from J, with 7 bases between. Germline CDR1 reads MNHEY; CDR2 reads SVGEGT. CDR3 size: 12 residues.